These T cell receptor beta chains were read from a single sample in a study of blood T cells in healthy people across ages. TCRdb recomputed calls from the 5' RACE reads with MiXCR, one row per CDR3 protein. This sample yields around 710,000 distinct CDR3 sequences, of which around 46% are seen a single time; 20% to 25% belongs to the top ten. The sequenced sample consisted of blood. Source of these receptors: a woman aged 60-75 years in good health. CDR3s include the opening cysteine and the closing phenylalanine or tryptophan. The D gene is left open where the match is weak. Clone size is not always given. Where it is, it says once, few, many or a class for expanded clones.

clone size	V gene	CDR3 length	J gene	D gene	CDR3 DNA	CDR3 protein
few	TRBV29-1	13	TRBJ1-2	TRBD1	TGCAGCGCTGACCCGGGACAGGGGTATGGCTACACCTTC	CSADPGQGYGYTF
.	TRBV4-3	17	TRBJ1-6	TRBD1	TGCGCCAGCAGCCCCAACCGGGACAGGAGGAATAATTCACCCCTCCACTTT	CASSPNRDRRNNSPLHF
once	TRBV5-1	13	TRBJ2-5	.	TGCGTCAGCAGCTTGAACGGGCAAGAGACCCAGTACTTC	CVSSLNGQETQYF
few	TRBV30	13	TRBJ1-5	.	TGTGCCTGGGGCGGGGGTCGCAATCAGCCCCAGCATTTT	CAWGGGRNQPQHF
.	TRBV5-1	19	TRBJ2-6	TRBD1	TGCGCCAGCGCGTCCTTTCCACCGGGACAGGGTACTGGGGCCAACGTCCTGACTTTC	CASASFPPGQGTGANVLTF
many	TRBV12-3/TRBV12-4	12	TRBJ2-7	TRBD2	TGTGCCAGCCTTATAGCGGGGGGGGAGCAGTACTTC	CASLIAGGEQYF
.	TRBV29-1	13	TRBJ1-4	TRBD1	TGCAGCGTTAGGACAGGGGGCCTCGAAAAACTGTTTTTT	CSVRTGGLEKLFF
few	TRBV7-2	16	TRBJ2-1	TRBD2	TGTGCCAGCACCCAGTCCCTGCTAGCGGGCGACAATGAGCAGTTCTTC	CASTQSLLAGDNEQFF
.	TRBV5-1	15	TRBJ2-1	TRBD1	TGCGCCAGCAGCAGGACAGGGGCCGAGTACAATGAGCAGTTCTTC	CASSRTGAEYNEQFF
few	TRBV4-2	17	TRBJ2-7	TRBD2	TGTGCCAGCAGCCAAGAACCCGGGGGCGGGGGGCCCTACGAGCAGTACTTC	CASSQEPGGGGPYEQYF
.	TRBV6-2/TRBV6-3	16	TRBJ2-7	TRBD2	TGTGCCAGCAGTTACTCCGGGACTATACTCTCCTACGAGCAGTACTTC	CASSYSGTILSYEQYF
.	TRBV7-8	18	TRBJ2-3	TRBD2	TGTGCCAGCAGCTATGACTTGACTAGCGGGACCCGCACAGATACACAGTATTTT	CASSYDLTSGTRTDTQYF
.	TRBV7-9	14	TRBJ2-5	.	TGTGCCAGCACTCACGACCCAGGGGTGGAGACCCAGTACTTC	CASTHDPGVETQYF
.	TRBV3-1	13	TRBJ1-2	.	TGTGCCAGCAGCCAAGTGCCCAGTGATGGCTACACCTTC	CASSQVPSDGYTF
few	TRBV12-3/TRBV12-4	14	TRBJ1-2	.	TGTGCCAGCTGCACCTTGGGTTTTAACTATGGCTACACCTTC	CASCTLGFNYGYTF
few	TRBV7-2	13	TRBJ2-7	TRBD2	TGTGCCAGCAGCCCGGGACTAGCTGGCGAGCAGTACTTC	CASSPGLAGEQYF
once	TRBV20-1	15	TRBJ2-2	.	TGCAGTGCTAGAGATCTACGGCGTGGAGGCGGGGAGCTGTTTTTT	CSARDLRRGGGELFF
.	TRBV19	14	TRBJ2-7	.	TGTGCCAGTACCATATCTGGGGGCTCCAACGAGCAGTACTTC	CASTISGGSNEQYF
many	TRBV29-1	13	TRBJ2-1	TRBD1	TGCAGCAGCCGGGACAGAGACTACAATGAGCAGTTCTTC	CSSRDRDYNEQFF
.	TRBV19	15	TRBJ2-1	.	TGTGCCAGTAGTTCGGCTAGCGATGCCTACAATGAGCAGTTCTTC	CASSSASDAYNEQFF
.	TRBV28	19	TRBJ2-3	TRBD2	TGTGCCAGCATCCCCTCTAGAGGAGCGGGGTACCCCACCACAGATACGCAGTATTTT	CASIPSRGAGYPTTDTQYF
.	TRBV28	15	TRBJ2-5	.	TGTGCCAGCAGTTCCCCCGAGGGGCGCTCTGGGGAGCAGTACTTC	CASSSPEGRSGEQYF
.	TRBV28	13	TRBJ1-2	TRBD1	TGTGCCACCAGGGGGCCTGTAGGCTATGGCTACACCTTC	CATRGPVGYGYTF
few	TRBV25-1	14	TRBJ2-5	TRBD2	TGTGCCAGCGGACGACTAGCGGCGGGGGAGACCCAGTACTTC	CASGRLAAGETQYF
few	TRBV4-2	15	TRBJ2-7	.	TGTGCCAGCAGCCAAGAGGGGCTAGTCTCCTACGAGCAGTACTTC	CASSQEGLVSYEQYF
.	TRBV14	14	TRBJ2-3	TRBD2	TGTGCCAGCAGCCACTGGACTAGCGCGGATACGCAGTATTTT	CASSHWTSADTQYF
.	TRBV3-1	14	TRBJ2-5	.	TGTGCCAGCAGCCAAGGGTTCAAGCAAGAGACCCAGTACTTC	CASSQGFKQETQYF
.	TRBV5-5	14	TRBJ1-2	TRBD1	TGTGCCAGCAGCTTGGGGGGGACAGGCGAAGGCTACACCTTC	CASSLGGTGEGYTF
.	TRBV12-3/TRBV12-4	14	TRBJ2-1	TRBD2	TGTGCCAGCAGCCCAGGGACTAACGGGATTGAGCAGTTCTTC	CASSPGTNGIEQFF
.	TRBV18	16	TRBJ2-3	.	TGTGCCAGCTCACCAAACTGGGGGGGGCCTGGAGATACGCAGTATTTT	CASSPNWGGPGDTQYF
few	TRBV9	14	TRBJ2-7	.	TGTGCCAGCAGCGTACATGAGCGAGGCTACGAGCAGTACTTC	CASSVHERGYEQYF
few	TRBV29-1	12	TRBJ1-2	.	TGCAGCGCCCATCTCTCTGGGCCTTCTTACACCTTC	CSAHLSGPSYTF
few	TRBV6-2/TRBV6-3	14	TRBJ2-3	.	TGTGCCAGCAGCCAGCGGTCCCCCACAGATACGCAGTATTTT	CASSQRSPTDTQYF
.	TRBV4-2	16	TRBJ2-5	TRBD1	TGTGCCAGCAGCCAAGTCGGTCAGGGGGTGGGTAATGAGCAGTACTTC	CASSQVGQGVGNEQYF
.	TRBV20-1	16	TRBJ1-5	.	TGCAGTGCTAGTTGGGGGATAGCGAATAGCAATCAGCCCCAGCATTTT	CSASWGIANSNQPQHF
few	TRBV20-1	13	TRBJ2-5	.	TGCAGTGCTCCAGGGAGTAGCTACGAGGAGCAGTACTTC	CSAPGSSYEEQYF
.	TRBV20-1	14	TRBJ1-2	.	TGCAGTGCTAGAACGACAGGAGGACTAGGCGGCTACACCTTC	CSARTTGGLGGYTF
.	TRBV6-1	15	TRBJ2-1	.	TGTGCCAGCAGTGAATTAGGAGGTTCCTACAATGAGCAGTTCTTC	CASSELGGSYNEQFF
few	TRBV7-7	13	TRBJ2-5	.	TGTGCTAGCAGCCGTGAGACCAGTGCGGCCCAGTACTTC	CASSRETSAAQYF
.	TRBV20-1	16	TRBJ2-5	TRBD1	TGCAGTGCTAGAGATTGGGGACAGGGTGGACAAGGGACCCAGTACTTC	CSARDWGQGGQGTQYF
.	TRBV28	13	TRBJ2-7	TRBD1	TGTGCCAGCGAATGGACAGGGGGCTTCGAGCAGTACTTC	CASEWTGGFEQYF
few	TRBV4-3	18	TRBJ2-7	TRBD2	TGCGCCAGCAGCCAAAATCTAGCGGGACGGTCCAATTCCTACGAGCAGTACTTC	CASSQNLAGRSNSYEQYF
few	TRBV7-6	16	TRBJ2-6	.	TGTGCCAGCAGCTTAGTTGGGAGCTCTGGGGCCAACGTCCTGACTTTC	CASSLVGSSGANVLTF
few	TRBV29-1	13	TRBJ2-7	.	TGCAGCGTTGCTGCAGGGGATCTATACGAGCAGTACTTC	CSVAAGDLYEQYF
.	TRBV24-1	14	TRBJ2-5	.	TGTGCCACCAGTGATTCGACAAGGCTGGAGACCCAGTACTTC	CATSDSTRLETQYF
.	TRBV7-9	20	TRBJ2-1	TRBD2	TGTGCCAGCAGCACGATCTCCGGGACTAGCGGGATGGGCTCCTACAATGAGCAGTTCTTC	CASSTISGTSGMGSYNEQFF
.	TRBV11-2	14	TRBJ2-7	.	TGTGCCAGCAGCTTAAAAACTAGCAACAATGAGCAGTACTTC	CASSLKTSNNEQYF
.	TRBV12-3/TRBV12-4	15	TRBJ2-3	TRBD1	TGTGCCAGCAGGCCGACAGGGGGCAACCCAGATACGCAGTATTTT	CASRPTGGNPDTQYF